This entry lists 19 T cell receptor beta chains sequenced from one sample in a study of blood T cell repertoires in COVID-19. Generated by immunoSEQ multiplex PCR, the TCRdb table keeps only in-frame clones and is missing some. The table has around 200,000 clones, nearly 85% seen once. Specimen: peripheral blood. The source is a woman in her 30s with COVID-19, enrolled during active disease.

The chain carries TRBV18 and TRBJ1-2; D gene unclear. Trimming took 3 bases from V and 4 from J, leaving 9 bases between them. Germline V gives CDR1 KGHSH, CDR2 LQKENI. This CDR3 is built from 13 residues. In DNA form, the CDR3 reads TGTGCCAGCTCACCGCAGGCTCCCTATGGCTACACCTTC. Its translation is CASSPQAPYGYTF.

This clone was recorded only once. The chain joins TRBV28 to TRBJ2-7; 7 bases map to TRBD1. CDR3 length: 12 amino acids. CDR1 MDHEN and CDR2 SYDVKM come from the germline V gene. Trimming took 10 bases from V and 3 from J; bases not matched to a gene: 6. In nucleotides, the CDR3 is TGTGCCACCCGGGACAGAAACTACGAGCAGTACTTC. Protein product: CATRDRNYEQYF.

The chain carries TRBV18 and TRBJ1-3; 8 bases map to TRBD1. This CDR3 is built from 17 residues. Germline V gene lookup returns CDR1 KGHSH and CDR2 LQKENI. Losses at the gene ends were 4 bases for V and 0 bases for J; bases not matched to a gene: 8. The CDR3 sequence is CASSLPGQAFSGNTIYF. DNA for the CDR3: TGTGCCAGCTCACTTCCGGGACAGGCGTTCTCTGGAAACACCATATATTTT.

Only a few counts were recorded for this clone. This rearrangement joins TRBV18 to TRBJ1-5; no definite D call. This CDR3 spans 17 amino acids. The germline V gene encodes CDR1 KGHSH and CDR2 LQKENI. The V and J ends lost 2 bases and 1 base respectively, with 15 bases between them. CDR3 bases: TGTGCCAGCTCACCAAGTCGAAGGCAGACAAGCAATCAGCCCCAGCATTTT. It encodes CASSPSRRQTSNQPQHF. Drawing the rest from reference TRBV18 and TRBJ1-5, the complete variable domain is NAGVMQNPRHLVRRRGQEARLRCSPMKGHSHVYWYRQLPEEGLKFMVYLQKENIIDESGMPKERFSAEFPKEGPSILRIQQVVRGDSAAYFCASSPSRRQTSNQPQHFGDGTRLSIL.

The V gene is TRBV2, the J gene TRBJ2-7; the D is unclear. V was cut by 5 bases and J by 0 bases, with 8 bases left in between. The CDR3 consists of 13 residues. Germline V gene data show CDR1 as SNHLY and CDR2 as FYNNEI. CDR3 coding DNA: TGTGCCAGCAGTCCGGAGAACTCCTACGAGCAGTACTTC. Translating gives CASSPENSYEQYF.

The V gene is TRBV23-1, the J gene TRBJ1-5; 10 bases are shared with TRBD1. TRBV23-1 is an ORF for which the function is uncertain. This CDR3 has 16 residues. V lost 6 bases to trimming and J lost 7 bases; unmatched junction nucleotides: 12. The CDR3 here is CASRRGQGLPRQPQHF. The CDR3 nucleotides are TGCGCCAGCAGACGGGGACAGGGGCTACCACGGCAGCCCCAGCATTTT.

The V and J genes are TRBV28 and TRBJ1-2; 9 positions agree with TRBD1. The germline V gene encodes CDR1 MDHEN and CDR2 SYDVKM. V dropped 6 bases and J dropped 4; count of bases not matched to a gene: 3. CDR3 length: 13 residues. CDR3 bases: TGTGCCAGCAGGACAGGGGGTGGCTATGGCTACACCTTC. This translates into CASRTGGGYGYTF.

The V call is TRBV6-5, the J call TRBJ2-5; 9 bases agree with TRBD2. Losses at the gene ends were 10 bases for V and 5 bases for J; bases not matched to a gene: 8. This CDR3 region has 13 residues. From germline, CDR1 is MNHEY and CDR2 SVGAGI. CDR3 DNA sequence: TGTGCCACTCCAGCGGGGGGCAGGGAGACCCAGTACTTC. Protein sequence: CATPAGGRETQYF.

This chain uses TRBV4-3 with TRBJ2-1; D might be TRBD1 (6 bases). V was pared by 4 bases and J by 2 bases, with 18 bases between. Germline V gene sequence: CDR1 LGHNA, CDR2 YSLEER. The CDR3 consists of 17 residues. The CDR3 DNA sequence: TGCGCCAGCAGCCCAGCCATAGTGGGGGCGACCTACAATGAGCAGTTCTTC. Encoded protein: CASSPAIVGATYNEQFF.

The V and J genes are TRBV29-1 and TRBJ2-1; 8 bases line up with TRBD2. V shed 6 bases, J shed 6 bases, and the junction held 4 bases outside the gene matches. The CDR3 is 12 residues long. The germline V gene encodes CDR1 SQVTM and CDR2 ANQGSEA. Written as DNA, the CDR3 is TGCAGCGTGGTAGGGACTAGCAATGAGCAGTTCTTC. It encodes CSVVGTSNEQFF.

The chain links TRBV6-5 to TRBJ1-1; possible D gene TRBD1, 6 bases. In germline, CDR1 is MNHEY, CDR2 SVGAGI. This CDR3 is built from 13 residues. V was pared by 6 bases and J by 4 bases, with 12 bases between. CDR3 loop: CASSQGFSTEAFF. Here the CDR3 DNA reads TGTGCCAGCAGCCAGGGGTTCTCCACTGAAGCTTTCTTT.

This chain connects TRBV28 to TRBJ1-5, with D tentatively TRBD1 (6 bases). The V gene's germline CDR1 is MDHEN and CDR2 SYDVKM. CDR3 length: 16 residues. V gave up 3 bases and J gave up 1 base, with 13 bases separating them. The CDR3 spells CASSLTAGVSNQPQHF. The CDR3 nucleotides read TGTGCCAGCAGTTTGACCGCAGGGGTGAGCAATCAGCCCCAGCATTTT.

The gene calls are TRBV9 and TRBJ2-7; 7 bases agree with TRBD1. V shed 0 bases, J shed 1 base, and the junction held 7 bases outside the gene matches. CDR1 is SGDLS and CDR2 is YYNGEE in the germline V gene. The CDR3 runs to 16 residues. In nucleotides, the CDR3 is TGTGCCAGCAGCGTAGGAGGGGACAGATGGTCCTACGAGCAGTACTTC. It is translated as CASSVGGDRWSYEQYF.

The chain recombines TRBV5-6 with TRBJ2-1, with 9 bases fitting TRBD2. V shed 0 bases and J 3 bases; nucleotides not matched to a gene: 1. The CDR3 is made up of 15 amino acids. CDR1 is SGHDT, CDR2 YYEEEE, per germline. The DNA of the CDR3 is TGTGCCAGCAGCTTGGGACTAGCGGTCTACAATGAGCAGTTCTTC. Its translation is CASSLGLAVYNEQFF.

The chain recombines TRBV7-2 with TRBJ2-1; TRBD2 matches 7 bases. V trimming: 5 bases; J trimming: 0 bases; junction bases outside the gene matches: 4. From germline, CDR1 is SGHTA and CDR2 FQGNSA. The CDR3 spans 15 residues. The CDR3 spells CASSLSGVSYNEQFF. DNA of the CDR3: TGTGCCAGCAGCCTCAGCGGGGTCTCCTACAATGAGCAGTTCTTC.

The gene calls are TRBV9 and TRBJ2-5; 9 positions agree with TRBD2. The CDR3 has 16 amino acids. Germline CDR1 SGDLS, CDR2 YYNGEE. Germline trimming cut 0 bases from V and 2 bases from J; bases unmatched to any gene: 5. In DNA form, the CDR3 reads TGTGCCAGCAGCGTAGGTGAAGCGGGGGGACAAGAGACCCAGTACTTC. Protein product: CASSVGEAGGQETQYF.

This clone has a handful of counts. V is TRBV4-3 and J is TRBJ2-4; a weak D match, TRBD1 (5 bases). The V and J ends lost 2 bases and 0 bases respectively, with 14 bases between them. The CDR3 covers 17 residues. Germline V gene sequence: CDR1 LGHNA, CDR2 YSLEER. The CDR3 loop reads CASSQSRDDLAKNIQYF. DNA of the CDR3: TGCGCCAGCAGCCAATCCAGGGATGACCTAGCCAAAAACATTCAGTACTTC.

This chain links TRBV30 with TRBJ2-3, with a tentative D call TRBD1 (6 bases). The V end lost 4 bases, the J end lost 2 bases, and 16 bases lay between the germline ends. The CDR3 consists of 15 residues. Germline CDR1 is GTSNPN and CDR2 is SVGIG (reference sequence). The CDR3 bases are TGTGCCTGGATCAACAGGGCCGTAAACACAGATACGCAGTATTTT. This encodes CAWINRAVNTDTQYF.

The chain uses TRBV4-2 and TRBJ2-1; D uncertain. Per germline, CDR1 LGHNA and CDR2 YNFKEQ. Trimming stripped 4 bases from V and 5 bases from J, with 15 bases between. The CDR3 consists of 15 residues. This chain's CDR3 is CASSPVRRSNNEQFF. CDR3 DNA sequence: TGTGCCAGCAGCCCAGTAAGGAGATCAAACAATGAGCAGTTCTTC.